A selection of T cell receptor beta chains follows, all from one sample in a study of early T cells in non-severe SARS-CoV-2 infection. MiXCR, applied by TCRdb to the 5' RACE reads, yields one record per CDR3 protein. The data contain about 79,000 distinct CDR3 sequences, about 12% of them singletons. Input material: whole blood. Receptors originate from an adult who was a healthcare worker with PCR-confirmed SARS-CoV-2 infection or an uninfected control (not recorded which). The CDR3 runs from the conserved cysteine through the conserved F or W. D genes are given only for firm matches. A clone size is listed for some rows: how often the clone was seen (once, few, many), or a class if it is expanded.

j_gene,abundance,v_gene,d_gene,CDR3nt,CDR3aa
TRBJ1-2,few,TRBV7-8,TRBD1,TGTGCCAGCAGCTGGACAGGGAGCACTAACTATGGCTACACCTTC,CASSWTGSTNYGYTF
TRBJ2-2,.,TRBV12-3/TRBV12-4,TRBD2,TGTGCCAGCAACGTCGGGAGGGCGAACACCGGGGAGCTGTTTTTT,CASNVGRANTGELFF
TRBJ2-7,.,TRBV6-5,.,TGTGCCAGCAGTTACTCGAGTACTGGAGTCTACGAGCAGTACTTC,CASSYSSTGVYEQYF
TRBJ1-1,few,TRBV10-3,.,TGTGCCATCAGTCCCAGGGGTGGCACTGAAGCTTTCTTT,CAISPRGGTEAFF
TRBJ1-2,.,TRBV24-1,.,TGTGCCACCTCGGTCGGGGTTGGCGGCTACACCTTC,CATSVGVGGYTF
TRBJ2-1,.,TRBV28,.,TGTGCCAGCAGTTATTCAGTTAATGAGCAGTTCTTC,CASSYSVNEQFF
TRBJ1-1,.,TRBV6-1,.,TGTGCCAGCGAAGCTAACACTGAAGCTTTCTTT,CASEANTEAFF
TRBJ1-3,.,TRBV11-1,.,TGTGCCAGCAGCTTCGAGTCTGGAAACACCATATATTTT,CASSFESGNTIYF
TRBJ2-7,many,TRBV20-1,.,TGCAGTGCTAAACCGGGCCGACAGTCAAACGAGCAGTACTTC,CSAKPGRQSNEQYF
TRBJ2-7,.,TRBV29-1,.,TGCAGCGCCACCGGGGTATCCTACGAGCAGTACTTC,CSATGVSYEQYF
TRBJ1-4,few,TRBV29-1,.,TGCAGCGTCCCCAGAGGGGAATCTAATGAAAAACTGTTTTTT,CSVPRGESNEKLFF
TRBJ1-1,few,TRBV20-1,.,TGCAGTGCTAGGGGTAGAGGTCTTGAAGCTTTCTTT,CSARGRGLEAFF
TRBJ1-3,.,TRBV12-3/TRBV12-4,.,TGTGCCAGCGGCCCCCGAGGGGATGGAAACACCATATATTTT,CASGPRGDGNTIYF
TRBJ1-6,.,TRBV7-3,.,TGTGCCAGCAGCTTAACCCAAAATTCACCCCTCCACTTT,CASSLTQNSPLHF
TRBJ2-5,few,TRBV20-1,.,TGCAGTGCAAGGGACTTAGGGACCCAGTACTTC,CSARDLGTQYF
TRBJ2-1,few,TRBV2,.,TGTGCCAGCAGTCGTAGCGGAATAAACAATGAGCAGTTCTTC,CASSRSGINNEQFF
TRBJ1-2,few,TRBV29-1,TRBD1,TGCAGCACTGGGGACAGGGGCCTTAACTATGGCTACACCTTC,CSTGDRGLNYGYTF
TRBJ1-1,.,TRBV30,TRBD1,TGTGCCTGGAGCCCCCAGGGGGACACTGAAGCTTTCTTT,CAWSPQGDTEAFF
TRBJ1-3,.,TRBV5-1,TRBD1,TGCGCCAGCAGCACTGACAGGGGGAGAAACACCATATATTTT,CASSTDRGRNTIYF
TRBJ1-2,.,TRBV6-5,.,TGTGCCAGCAGTTACTCGACAGCTCGAGGCTACACCTTC,CASSYSTARGYTF
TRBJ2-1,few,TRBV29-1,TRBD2,TGCAGCGTTGAAGGCCCTAGCGGGAGTAGGTATGAGCAGTTCTTC,CSVEGPSGSRYEQFF
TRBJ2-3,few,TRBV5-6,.,TGTGCCAGCTCCCTATGGGGGAGCACAGATACGCAGTATTTT,CASSLWGSTDTQYF
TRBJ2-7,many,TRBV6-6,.,TGTGCCAGCAGTTACGGGGGACAAGGCTACGAGCAGTACTTC,CASSYGGQGYEQYF
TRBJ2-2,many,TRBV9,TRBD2,TGTGCCAGCAGCGGTAAAGCGGGACCAAACACCGGGGAGCTGTTTTTT,CASSGKAGPNTGELFF
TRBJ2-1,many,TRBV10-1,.,TGCGCCAGCAGTGATATGAACGGGAGAGGGGGGAATGAGCAGTTCTTC,CASSDMNGRGGNEQFF
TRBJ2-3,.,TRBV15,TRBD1,TGTGCCACCAGCGCAGGGGGCGTGGCAGATACGCAGTATTTT,CATSAGGVADTQYF
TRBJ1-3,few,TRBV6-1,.,TGTGCCAGCAGTGAAAGAGGAACCATATATTTT,CASSERGTIYF
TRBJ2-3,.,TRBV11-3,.,TGTGCCAGCAGCTTCGGCTACACGAGGGATACGCAGTATTTT,CASSFGYTRDTQYF
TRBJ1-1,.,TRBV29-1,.,TGCAGCGTTGAACGGGGGTCCGGCACTGAAGCTTTCTTT,CSVERGSGTEAFF
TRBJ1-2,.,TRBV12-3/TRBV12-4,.,TGTGCCAGCAGTTTGTCAGGTGACAGGTCGAACTATGGCTACACCTTC,CASSLSGDRSNYGYTF
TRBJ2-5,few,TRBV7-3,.,TGTGCCAGCAGCTTAACACCCGATGAGACCCAGTACTTC,CASSLTPDETQYF
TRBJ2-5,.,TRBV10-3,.,TGTGCCACCTATTCCGGGACCTACCAAGAGACCCAGTACTTC,CATYSGTYQETQYF
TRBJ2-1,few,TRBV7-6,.,TGTGCCAGCAGCTTAGACGGGAGCTCCTACAATGAGCAGTTCTTC,CASSLDGSSYNEQFF
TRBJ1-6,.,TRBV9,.,TGTGCCAGCAGCGTAGTGGGGGATAATTCACCCCTCCACTTT,CASSVVGDNSPLHF
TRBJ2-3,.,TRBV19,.,TGTGCCAGTAACAACCGGGGCAGAAGCACAGATACGCAGTATTTT,CASNNRGRSTDTQYF
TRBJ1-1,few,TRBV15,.,TGTGCCACCAGCAGCCCCAAACAGGGGAACACTGAAGCTTTCTTT,CATSSPKQGNTEAFF
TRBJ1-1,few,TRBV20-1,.,TGCAGTGCTAGGTACATTAGCTATACGAACACTGAAGCTTTCTTT,CSARYISYTNTEAFF
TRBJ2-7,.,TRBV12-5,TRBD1,TGTGCTAGTGGTTTGTCGACAGGGAGCCACTACGAGCAGTACTTC,CASGLSTGSHYEQYF
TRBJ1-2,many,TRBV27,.,TGTGCCAGCAGTTTGGGGGTCCCGGCGTATGGCTACACCTTC,CASSLGVPAYGYTF
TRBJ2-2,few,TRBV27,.,TGTGCCAGCAGTTCGGTCGGGGAGCTGTTTTTT,CASSSVGELFF
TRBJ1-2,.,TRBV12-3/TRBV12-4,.,TGTGCCAGCAGTTTACGGGACCGCTATGGCTACACCTTC,CASSLRDRYGYTF
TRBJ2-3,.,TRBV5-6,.,TGTGCCAGCAGCTTGATCGGGGGGCAGACAGATACGCAGTATTTT,CASSLIGGQTDTQYF
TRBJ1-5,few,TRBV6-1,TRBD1,TGTGCCAGCTTGGGACAGGGCGGCCAGCCCCAGCATTTT,CASLGQGGQPQHF
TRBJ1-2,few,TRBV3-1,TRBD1,TGTGCCAGCAGCCCTGGGACAGGGGCTACCAACTATGGCTACACCTTC,CASSPGTGATNYGYTF
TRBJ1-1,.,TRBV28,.,TGTGCCAGCAGCCTAGGACCCCGGGCCACTGAAGCTTTCTTT,CASSLGPRATEAFF
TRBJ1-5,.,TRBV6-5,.,TGTGCCAGCAGTTACGAGGGTGGACAACTCCAGCATTTT,CASSYEGGQLQHF
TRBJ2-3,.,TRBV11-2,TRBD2,TGTGCCAGCAGCCCGGCAGGGACTAGCGCCACAGATACGCAGTATTTT,CASSPAGTSATDTQYF
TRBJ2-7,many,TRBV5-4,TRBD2,TGTGCCAGCAGCTTGCCTAGCGGGAGCGACTACGAGCAGTACTTC,CASSLPSGSDYEQYF
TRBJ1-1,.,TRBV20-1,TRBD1,TGCAGTGCATACCGACAGGGTCAAGCTTTCTTT,CSAYRQGQAFF
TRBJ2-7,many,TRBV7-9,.,TGTGCCAGCAGCTTAGAGGGTAGCCACGAGCAGTACTTC,CASSLEGSHEQYF
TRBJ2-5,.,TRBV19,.,TGTGCCAGTCAGAGATCAGGGCGAGAGACCCAGTACTTC,CASQRSGRETQYF
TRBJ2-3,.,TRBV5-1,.,TGCGCCAGCAGCCAGGGGCTGAGTTATACGCAGTATTTT,CASSQGLSYTQYF
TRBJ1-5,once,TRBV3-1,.,TGTGCCAGCAGCCGAGCTGGGCAGCCCCAGCATTTT,CASSRAGQPQHF
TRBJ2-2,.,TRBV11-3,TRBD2,TGTGCCAGCAGCTGGGGACTAGCGGGGCAGACCGGGGAGCTGTTTTTT,CASSWGLAGQTGELFF